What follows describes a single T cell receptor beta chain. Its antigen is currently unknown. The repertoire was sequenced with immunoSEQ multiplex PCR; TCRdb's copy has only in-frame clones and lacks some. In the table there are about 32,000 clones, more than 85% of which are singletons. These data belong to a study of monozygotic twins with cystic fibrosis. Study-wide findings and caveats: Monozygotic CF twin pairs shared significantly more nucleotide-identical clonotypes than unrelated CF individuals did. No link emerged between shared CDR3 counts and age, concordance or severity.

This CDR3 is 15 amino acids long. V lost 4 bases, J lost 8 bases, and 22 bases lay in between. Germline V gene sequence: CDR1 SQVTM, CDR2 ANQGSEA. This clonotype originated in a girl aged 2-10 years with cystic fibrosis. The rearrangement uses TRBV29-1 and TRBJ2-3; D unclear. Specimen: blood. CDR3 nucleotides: TGCAGCGTTGTACTAACACTTAACTTGGTTGGTACGCAGTATTTT. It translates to CSVVLTLNLVGTQYF.